The 3 T cell receptor beta chains listed next were all sequenced from one sample in a study of blood T cell repertoires in COVID-19. Here immunoSEQ multiplex PCR was the method, and the copy in TCRdb shows in-frame clones only, minus some. The sample consists of about 75,000 clones, roughly 90% of them appearing once. Material for sequencing was peripheral blood. Receptor source: a human donor in a cohort sampled during active COVID-19.

This chain connects TRBV12-3 or TRBV12-4 to TRBJ1-2; no definite D call. Trimming took off 3 bases at V and 2 bases at J, with 7 bases between the two ends. The CDR3 loop spans 13 amino acids. Written as DNA, the CDR3 is TGTGCCAGCAGTTTTGCGCTGAACTATGGCTACACCTTC. Amino acids: CASSFALNYGYTF.

The chain carries TRBV27 and TRBJ2-1; perhaps TRBD1 as D (6 bases). This CDR3 contains 17 residues. With 2 bases removed from V and 2 bases from J, the gap between germline ends came to 16 bases. Germline CDR1 and CDR2: MNHEY and SMNVEV (reference sequence). CDR3 DNA: TGTGCCAGCAGTTTAGGATATGACAGGAATACCTACAATGAGCAGTTCTTC. Its protein is CASSLGYDRNTYNEQFF.

The chain uses TRBV7-9 and TRBJ2-7, with 11 nucleotides matching TRBD2. Germline V gene data show CDR1 as SEHNR and CDR2 as FQNEAQ (reference sequence). This CDR3 is built from 15 residues. J lost 7 bases, V lost 5 bases, and 10 bases had no gene match. The CDR3 DNA is TGTGCCAGCAGCCTCCGACTAGCGGGGATAACTGAGCAGTACTTC. Amino acids: CASSLRLAGITEQYF.